Below, 2 T cell receptor beta chains from the same sample are listed, as sequenced in a study of shared clonotypes between healthy human individuals. CD45RO negativity and positive selection for CCR7 defined naive CD8 cells, a population that excluded terminally differentiated effector memory CD45RA+ cells. Data came from immunoSEQ multiplex PCR; TCRdb stores just in-frame clones and leaves some out. The repertoire has about 820,000 clones, roughly 92% of them found once; the top ten carry around 24%. The sample consisted of naive CD8+ T cells sorted from blood. These receptors all stem from a man under 40 in good health.

The V gene is TRBV4-3, the J gene TRBJ2-3; tentatively, D is TRBD1 (6 bases). Germline CDR1 and CDR2: LGHNA and YSLEER. The CDR3 totals 15 residues. The V end was cut by 2 bases, the J end by 6 bases, with 15 bases between. The CDR3 DNA follows: TGCGCCAGCAGCCAATTTACAGGGACAACGGATACGCAGTATTTT. Protein product: CASSQFTGTTDTQYF.

The rearrangement joins TRBV28 to TRBJ1-5, with D possibly being TRBD1 (6 bases). V was clipped by 1 base and J by 0 bases, with 10 bases between them. The length of the CDR3 is 16 residues. CDR1 is MDHEN and CDR2 is SYDVKM in the germline V gene. The CDR3 DNA is TGTGCCAGCAGTTTATCGGACAGAGATAGCAATCAGCCCCAGCATTTT. Its translation is CASSLSDRDSNQPQHF.